The rows below give T cell receptor beta chains drawn from one sample of a study of blood T cell repertoires in COVID-19. Assay: immunoSEQ multiplex PCR; the TCRdb copy retains only in-frame clones and omits some. Here the sample spans roughly 320,000 clones, around 87% being singletons. What was sequenced was peripheral blood. These receptor sequences come from a man aged 70-80 years with acute or convalescent COVID-19. The CDR3 runs from the conserved cysteine through the conserved F or W. The D gene is left open where the match is weak. A clone size is listed for some rows: how often the clone was seen (once, few, many), or a class if it is expanded.

CDR3aa	CDR3nt	d_gene	abundance	len	v_gene	j_gene
CAVRVGGEDGYTF	TGTGCCGTCCGAGTGGGAGGGGAGGATGGCTACACCTTC	-	-	13	TRBV15	TRBJ1-2
CSVEDIGEAGVDEQFF	TGCAGCGTTGAAGATATCGGTGAGGCAGGGGTCGATGAGCAGTTCTTC	-	-	16	TRBV29-1	TRBJ2-1
CASSPRPDGVTDTQYF	TGTGCCAGCAGTCCAAGGCCGGACGGGGTGACAGATACGCAGTATTTT	-	few	16	TRBV7-8	TRBJ2-3
CASSVGHGDSPLHF	TGTGCCAGCAGTGTCGGTCACGGGGATTCACCCCTCCACTTT	-	-	14	TRBV6-4	TRBJ1-6
CASTTVPLEKLFF	TGTGCCAGCACCACGGTCCCTCTAGAAAAACTGTTTTTT	-	-	13	TRBV6-1	TRBJ1-4
CASSLGKGGNEKLFF	TGTGCCAGCAGCTTGGGAAAGGGAGGGAATGAAAAACTGTTTTTT	-	-	15	TRBV5-4	TRBJ1-4
CASSLGFAGTSGGRGTDTQYF	TGCGCCAGCAGCTTGGGATTCGCCGGGACTAGCGGGGGGAGGGGCACAGATACGCAGTATTTT	TRBD2	-	21	TRBV5-1	TRBJ2-3
CASSPTRQGISNEQFF	TGTGCCAGCAGCCCGACTCGACAGGGCATAAGCAATGAGCAGTTCTTC	TRBD1	-	16	TRBV11-2	TRBJ2-1
CASSQQLNTEAFF	TGCGCCAGCAGCCAACAGTTGAACACTGAAGCTTTCTTT	-	-	13	TRBV4-1	TRBJ1-1
CASSPTGNQETQYF	TGCGCCAGCAGCCCCACCGGTAACCAAGAGACCCAGTACTTC	-	-	14	TRBV4-1	TRBJ2-5
CASSRVFGTGTHQETQYF	TGCGCCAGCAGCCGCGTATTCGGGACAGGGACACACCAAGAGACCCAGTACTTC	TRBD1	-	18	TRBV4-1	TRBJ2-5
CASSLSSHRGGYEQYF	TGTGCCAGCAGTTTATCCTCCCACAGGGGCGGCTACGAGCAGTACTTC	TRBD1	-	16	TRBV27	TRBJ2-7
CASIGAGEAGELFF	TGTGCCAGCATTGGAGCGGGAGAGGCCGGGGAGCTGTTTTTT	TRBD2	-	14	TRBV3-1/TRBV3-2	TRBJ2-2
CASSDQGGYNSPLHF	TGTGCCAGCAGTGATCAGGGTGGATATAATTCACCCCTCCACTTT	-	-	15	TRBV2	TRBJ1-6
CASSLGRERDYNEQFF	TGTGCCAGCAGCTTAGGAAGGGAGCGGGACTACAATGAGCAGTTCTTC	TRBD2	-	16	TRBV11-3	TRBJ2-1
CASSLDMRWGNQPQHF	TGTGCCAGCAGCTTAGATATGAGGTGGGGCAATCAGCCCCAGCATTTT	-	once	16	TRBV11-2	TRBJ1-5
CASSLGTGVGYNSPLHF	TGTGCCAGCAGCTTGGGGACAGGGGTTGGCTATAATTCACCCCTCCACTTT	TRBD1	once	17	TRBV5-6	TRBJ1-6
CASSRGGGYTF	TGTGCCAGCAGCCGCGGAGGTGGCTACACCTTC	-	-	11	TRBV6-5	TRBJ1-2
CASNLIRNSGIDGYTF	TGTGCCAGCAATTTAATTCGGAATAGCGGAATCGATGGCTACACCTTC	-	once	16	TRBV2	TRBJ1-2
CASSRQSSNQPQHF	TGTGCCAGCAGCAGGCAAAGTAGCAATCAGCCCCAGCATTTT	-	once	14	TRBV2	TRBJ1-5
CASSYRGGSTYEQYF	TGTGCCAGCAGTTACAGGGGGGGCTCCACCTACGAGCAGTACTTC	-	-	15	TRBV6-5	TRBJ2-7
CASSLRWTGVRDEQYF	TGTGCCAGCAGTCTTAGATGGACAGGGGTGAGAGACGAGCAGTACTTC	TRBD1	-	16	TRBV7-2	TRBJ2-7